The clone carrying this T cell receptor beta chain was seen a handful of times. These data come from a study of blood T cell repertoires in COVID-19. Background on the study: Samples of COVID-19 (acute and convalescent) were obtained from the United States, Italy and Spain. PBMCs, B-cell-depleted T cells, or T cells were the source of the cDNA or gDNA that made up the material.

V shed 2 bases and J shed 5 bases, with 10 bases lying between them. The length of the CDR3 is 13 residues. Per germline, CDR1 SGHAT and CDR2 FQNNGV. Original handling: Amplifying reference gene primers gave estimates of nucleated cell counts. Generated by immunoSEQ multiplex PCR, the TCRdb table keeps only in-frame clones and is missing some. V, J and clone size were drawn from that table, and D and trimming were deduced from the DNA. The sample records roughly 140,000 clones, 70% to 85% being singletons. The clonotype comes from a woman between 45 and 65 years old in a cohort sampled during active or convalescent COVID-19. The source material was peripheral blood. The rearrangement uses TRBV11-2 and TRBJ2-7; D may be TRBD1 (5 bases). The CDR3 region is CASSLNTRDEQYF. The CDR3 DNA reads TGTGCCAGCAGCTTAAATACCAGGGACGAGCAGTACTTC.